A single sample gave rise to the 3 T cell receptor beta chains below, sequenced in a study of blood T cell repertoires in COVID-19. Assay: immunoSEQ multiplex PCR; the TCRdb copy retains only in-frame clones and omits some. The data hold 35,000 to 45,000 clones, with 90% observed a single time. Sequenced material: peripheral blood. These receptors all stem from a man aged 50-59 years with active COVID-19.

This rearrangement joins TRBV3-1 (or the pseudogene TRBV3-2) to TRBJ2-5, with TRBD2 matching 13 bases. The CDR3 consists of 16 residues. The V gene end was trimmed by 1 base and the J gene end by 4 bases; junction bases not matched to a gene: 3. CDR1 and CDR2 (germline): LGHDT, YNNKEL (reference sequence). CDR3 in amino acids: CASSQGLAGGRETQYF. In DNA, the CDR3 is TGTGCCAGCAGCCAAGGACTAGCGGGGGGTAGAGAGACCCAGTACTTC.

This clone was found a few times. The chain joins TRBV5-1 to TRBJ2-7, with TRBD2 matching 9 bases. This CDR3 comprises 16 residues. Germline V CDR1 and CDR2: SGHRS, YFSETQ. V lost 2 bases to trimming and J lost 5 bases; unmatched junction nucleotides: 11. CDR3 sequence (DNA): TGCGCCAGCAGCTTTACACGGCCTAGCGGGGTCCACGAGCAGTACTTC. Translating gives CASSFTRPSGVHEQYF.

The V call is TRBV27, the J call TRBJ2-7, with D possibly being TRBD1 (6 bases). CDR1 and CDR2 (germline): MNHEY, SMNVEV (reference sequence). The CDR3 covers 15 residues. Trimming shortened V by 3 bases and J by 5 bases, and 17 bases separated the two germline ends. The CDR3 reads CASSFRFQGSHEQYF. The CDR3 DNA reads as TGTGCCAGCAGTTTTCGATTTCAGGGGAGCCACGAGCAGTACTTC.